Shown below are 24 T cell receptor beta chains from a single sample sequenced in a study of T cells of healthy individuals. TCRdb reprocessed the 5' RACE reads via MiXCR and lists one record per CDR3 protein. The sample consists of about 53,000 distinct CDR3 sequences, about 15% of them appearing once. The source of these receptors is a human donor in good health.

CDR3 sequence (DNA): TGTGCCAGCAGCGCCACCAGGGTCTCTGGGGCCAACGTCCTGACTTTC. Protein: CASSATRVSGANVLTF. This sequence joins TRBV7-2 and TRBJ2-6; D perhaps matches TRBD1 (5 bases). This CDR3 region has 16 residues. With 5 bases removed from V and 0 bases from J, the gap between germline ends came to 11 bases. Germline-derived CDR1 and CDR2 are SGHTA and FQGNSA.

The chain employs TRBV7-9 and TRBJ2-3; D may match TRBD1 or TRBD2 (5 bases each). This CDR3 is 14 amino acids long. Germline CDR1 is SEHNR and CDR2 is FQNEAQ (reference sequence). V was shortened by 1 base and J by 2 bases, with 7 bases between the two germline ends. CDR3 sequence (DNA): TGTGCCAGCAGCTTAGAAGGGACCACAGATACGCAGTATTTT. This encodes CASSLEGTTDTQYF.

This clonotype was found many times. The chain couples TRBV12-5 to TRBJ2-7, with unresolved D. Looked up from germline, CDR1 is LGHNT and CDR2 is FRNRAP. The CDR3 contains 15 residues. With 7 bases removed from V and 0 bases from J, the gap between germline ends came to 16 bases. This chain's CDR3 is CASAPPGASSYEQYF. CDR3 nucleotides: TGTGCTAGTGCTCCTCCCGGCGCGAGCTCCTACGAGCAGTACTTC.

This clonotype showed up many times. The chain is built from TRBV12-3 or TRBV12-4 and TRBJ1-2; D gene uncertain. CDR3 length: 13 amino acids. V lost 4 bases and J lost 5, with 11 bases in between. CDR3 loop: CASSSGRPYGYTF. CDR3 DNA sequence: TGTGCCAGCAGTTCTGGACGGCCGTATGGCTACACCTTC.

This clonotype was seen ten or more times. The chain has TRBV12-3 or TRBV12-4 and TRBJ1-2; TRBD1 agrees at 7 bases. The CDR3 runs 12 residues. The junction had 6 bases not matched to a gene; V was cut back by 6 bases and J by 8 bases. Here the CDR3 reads CASSLTGEGYTF. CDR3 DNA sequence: TGTGCCAGCAGCCTTACAGGGGAGGGCTACACCTTC.

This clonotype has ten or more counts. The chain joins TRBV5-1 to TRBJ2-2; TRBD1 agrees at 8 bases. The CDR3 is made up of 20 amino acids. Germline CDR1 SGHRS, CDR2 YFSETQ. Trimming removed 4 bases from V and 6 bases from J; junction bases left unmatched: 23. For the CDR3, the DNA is TGCGCCAGCAGCCTGTATATGGGTCAGGGGGCCCGAAAAACCCCCGGGGAGCTGTTTTTT. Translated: CASSLYMGQGARKTPGELFF.

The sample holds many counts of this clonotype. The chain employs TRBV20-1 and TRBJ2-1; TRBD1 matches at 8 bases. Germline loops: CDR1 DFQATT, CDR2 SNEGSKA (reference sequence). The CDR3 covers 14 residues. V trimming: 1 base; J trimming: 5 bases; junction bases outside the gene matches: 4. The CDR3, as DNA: TGCAGTGCTAGAGTGGACAGGGCACACAATGAGCAGTTCTTC. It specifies CSARVDRAHNEQFF.

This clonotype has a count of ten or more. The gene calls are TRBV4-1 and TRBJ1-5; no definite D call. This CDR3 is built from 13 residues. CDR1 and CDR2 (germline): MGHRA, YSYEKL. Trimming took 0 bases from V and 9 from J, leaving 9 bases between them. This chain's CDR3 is CASSQDRDGPQHF. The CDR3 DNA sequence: TGCGCCAGCAGCCAAGATCGGGATGGGCCCCAGCATTTT.

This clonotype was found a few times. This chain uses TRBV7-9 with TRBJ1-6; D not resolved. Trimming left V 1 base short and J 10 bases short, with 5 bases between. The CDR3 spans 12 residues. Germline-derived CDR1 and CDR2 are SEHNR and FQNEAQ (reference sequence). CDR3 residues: CASSLGKSPLHF. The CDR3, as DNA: TGTGCCAGCAGCTTAGGAAAGTCACCCCTCCACTTT.

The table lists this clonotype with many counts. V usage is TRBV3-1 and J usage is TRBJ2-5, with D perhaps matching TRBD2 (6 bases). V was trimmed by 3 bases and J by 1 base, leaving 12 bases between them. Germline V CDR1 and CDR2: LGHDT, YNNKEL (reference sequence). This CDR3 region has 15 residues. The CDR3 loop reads CASSHQIAAQETQYF. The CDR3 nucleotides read TGTGCCAGCAGCCACCAGATAGCGGCCCAAGAGACCCAGTACTTC.

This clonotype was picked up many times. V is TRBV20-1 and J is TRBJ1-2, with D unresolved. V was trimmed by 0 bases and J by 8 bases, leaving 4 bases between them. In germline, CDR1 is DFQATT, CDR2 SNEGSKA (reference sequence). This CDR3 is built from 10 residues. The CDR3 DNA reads TGCAGTGCTAGAGATGGAGGCTACACCTTC. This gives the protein CSARDGGYTF.

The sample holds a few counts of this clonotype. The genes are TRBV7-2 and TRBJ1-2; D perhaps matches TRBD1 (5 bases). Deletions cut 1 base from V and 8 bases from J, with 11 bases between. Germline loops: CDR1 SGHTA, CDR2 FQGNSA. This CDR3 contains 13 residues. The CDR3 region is CASSLVQGGGYTF. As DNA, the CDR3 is TGTGCCAGCAGCTTAGTCCAGGGAGGAGGCTACACCTTC.

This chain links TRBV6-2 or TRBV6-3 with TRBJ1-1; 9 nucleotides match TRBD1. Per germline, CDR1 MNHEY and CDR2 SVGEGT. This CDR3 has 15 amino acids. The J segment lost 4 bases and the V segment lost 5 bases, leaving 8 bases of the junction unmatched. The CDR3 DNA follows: TGTGCCAGCAGTCCCCGACTACAGGGGGCCACTGAAGCTTTCTTT. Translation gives CASSPRLQGATEAFF.

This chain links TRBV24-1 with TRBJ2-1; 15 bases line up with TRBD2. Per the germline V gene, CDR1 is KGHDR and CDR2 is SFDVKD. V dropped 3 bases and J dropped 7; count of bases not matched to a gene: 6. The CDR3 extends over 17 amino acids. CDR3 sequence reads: CATSDTGTSGRRNEQFF. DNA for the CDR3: TGTGCCACCAGTGATACCGGGACTAGCGGGAGGAGGAATGAGCAGTTCTTC.

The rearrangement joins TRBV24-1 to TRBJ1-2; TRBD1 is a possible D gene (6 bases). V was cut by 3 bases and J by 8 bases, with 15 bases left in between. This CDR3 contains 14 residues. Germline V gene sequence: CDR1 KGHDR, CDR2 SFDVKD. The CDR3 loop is CATSDGQSVRGYTF. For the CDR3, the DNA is TGTGCCACCAGTGATGGACAGTCGGTTCGGGGCTACACCTTC.

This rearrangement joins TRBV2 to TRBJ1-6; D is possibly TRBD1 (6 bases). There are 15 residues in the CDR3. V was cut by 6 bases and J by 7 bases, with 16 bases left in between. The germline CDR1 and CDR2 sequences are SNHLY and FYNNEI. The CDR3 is CASRETRGMNSPLHF. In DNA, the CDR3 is TGTGCCAGCAGAGAAACCAGGGGAATGAATTCACCCCTCCACTTT. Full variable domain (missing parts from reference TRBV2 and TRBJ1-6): EPEVTQTPSHQVTQMGQEVILRCVPISNHLYFYWYRQILGQKVEFLVSFYNNEISEKSEIFDDQFSVERPDGSNFTLKIRSTKLEDSAMYFCASRETRGMNSPLHFGNGTRLTVT.

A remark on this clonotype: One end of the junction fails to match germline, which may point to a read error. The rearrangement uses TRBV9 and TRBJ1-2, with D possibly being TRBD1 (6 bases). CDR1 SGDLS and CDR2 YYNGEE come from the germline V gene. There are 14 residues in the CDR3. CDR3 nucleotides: TGTGCCAGCAGCGTAGTGTCTGGGGGCAATGGCTACAACTTC. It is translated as CASSVVSGGNGYNF.

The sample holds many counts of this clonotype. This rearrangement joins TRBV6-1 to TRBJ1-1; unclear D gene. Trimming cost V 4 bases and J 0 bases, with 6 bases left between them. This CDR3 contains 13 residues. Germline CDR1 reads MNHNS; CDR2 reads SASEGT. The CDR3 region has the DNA TGTGCCAGCAGTGTCGAGCTGAACACTGAAGCTTTCTTT. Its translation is CASSVELNTEAFF.

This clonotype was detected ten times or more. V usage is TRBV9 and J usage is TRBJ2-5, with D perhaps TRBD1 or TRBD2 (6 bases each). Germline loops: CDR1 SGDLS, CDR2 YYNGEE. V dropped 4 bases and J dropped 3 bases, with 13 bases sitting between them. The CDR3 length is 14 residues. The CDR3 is CASSSTGRKETQYF. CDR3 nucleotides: TGTGCCAGCAGCAGTACAGGGAGGAAAGAGACCCAGTACTTC.

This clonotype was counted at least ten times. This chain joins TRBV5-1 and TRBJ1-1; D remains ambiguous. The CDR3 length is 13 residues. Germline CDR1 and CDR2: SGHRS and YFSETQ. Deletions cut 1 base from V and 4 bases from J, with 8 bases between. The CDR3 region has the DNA TGCGCCAGCAGCTTGATCCGGGGCACTGAAGCTTTCTTT. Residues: CASSLIRGTEAFF.

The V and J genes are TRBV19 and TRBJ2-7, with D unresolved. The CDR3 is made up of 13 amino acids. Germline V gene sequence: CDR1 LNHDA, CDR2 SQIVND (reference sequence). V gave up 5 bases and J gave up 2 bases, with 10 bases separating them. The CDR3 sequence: CASSPASTYEQYF. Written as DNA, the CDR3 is TGTGCCAGTAGTCCCGCCAGCACCTACGAGCAGTACTTC.

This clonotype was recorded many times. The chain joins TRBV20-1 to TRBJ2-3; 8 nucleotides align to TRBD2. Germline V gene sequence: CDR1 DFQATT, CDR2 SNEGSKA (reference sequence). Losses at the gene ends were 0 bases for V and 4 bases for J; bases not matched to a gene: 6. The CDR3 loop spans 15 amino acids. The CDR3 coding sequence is TGCAGTGCTAGAGATTCAGCGGGAGTCTCAGATACGCAGTATTTT. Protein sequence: CSARDSAGVSDTQYF.

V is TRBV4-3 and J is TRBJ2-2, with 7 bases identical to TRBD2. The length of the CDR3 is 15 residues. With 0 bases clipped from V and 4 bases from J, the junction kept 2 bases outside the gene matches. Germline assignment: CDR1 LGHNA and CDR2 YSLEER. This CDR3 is CASSQDREGTGELFF. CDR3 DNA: TGCGCCAGCAGCCAAGATAGGGAGGGCACCGGGGAGCTGTTTTTT.

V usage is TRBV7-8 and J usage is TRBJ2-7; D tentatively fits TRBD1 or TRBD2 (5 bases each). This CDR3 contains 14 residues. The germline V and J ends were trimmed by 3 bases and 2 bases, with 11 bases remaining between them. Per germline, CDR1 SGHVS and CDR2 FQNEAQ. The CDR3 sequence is CASSFPGTTYEQYF. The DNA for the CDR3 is TGTGCCAGCAGCTTCCCCGGGACCACCTACGAGCAGTACTTC.